This T cell receptor beta chain originates from a study of PD-1 blockade in classical Hodgkin lymphoma. Overall study: Every 2 weeks, patients had 3 mg/kg nivolumab intravenously. General observations from the study: The study reported lower baseline TCR diversity in newly diagnosed patients than in healthy donors. Newly diagnosed and completely responding patients shared comparable baseline diversity.

Worth noting for this clone: Its antigen is still unknown.

Time point indicated: cycle 4 day 1 (C4D1), after five to seven weeks of nivolumab. Relapses following autologous stem cell transplantation were seen in all patients, with brentuximab vedotin exposure varying. Isolation of CD4+ T cells from thawed PBMCs was performed by magnetic negative selection. The CDR3 runs 14 residues. Deletions cut 0 bases from V and 5 bases from J, with 11 bases between. The germline CDR1 and CDR2 sequences are SGDLS and YYNGEE. Profiling relied on immunoSEQ multiplex PCR, and the TCRdb table lists in-frame clones only, not all of them. The table shows 31,000 or so clones, with around 80% occurring only once.

This chain connects TRBV9 to TRBJ1-2, with D maybe TRBD1 (5 bases). The source is a human donor with classical Hodgkin lymphoma. Sequencing was performed on CD4+ T cells from blood, taken before the fourth cycle of nivolumab. The CDR3 loop reads CASSVGTTSYGYTF. In DNA form, the CDR3 reads TGTGCCAGCAGCGTAGGGACAACCTCGTATGGCTACACCTTC.